This record concerns one T cell receptor beta chain sequence. The table lists this clonotype with many counts. Its antigen specificity is not known. Base-call qualities are not available, and no considerably larger clone is one nucleotide away. Sequencing was carried out with an Illumina HiSeq 2500. Quantitative 5'-RACE with molecular barcodes was the method used to prepare the TCR beta libraries. The source study handled its data this way. A new computational method based on a probabilistic model of VDJ rearrangement was used to identify disease-linked TCR variants. TCRdb reanalyzed the raw reads on its own, using fastp at Q25 for trimming and MiXCR for clone calling, and kept in-frame beta chains. CDR3 protein sequences are deduplicated, and each keeps its most common genes and DNA. The V and J calls here are based on TCRdb, not the publication. Present in this sample are 210,000 or so distinct CDR3 sequences, roughly 8.2% of which were seen just once. Approximately 5% of the sample lies in the top ten.

The data originate from a study of CD8 T cells in ankylosing spondylitis (dated by TCRdb to about 2017). The study in broad terms: T cell receptor beta repertoires were profiled in healthy donors and ankylosing spondylitis patients so that disease-linked TCR variants could be found. The whole study cohort included under 140 healthy donors and around 25 ankylosing spondylitis patients. Samples of peripheral blood were taken, and for ankylosing spondylitis patients, synovial fluid was collected as well. Study-wide findings and limitations: A TCR beta motif of fewer than 10 highly homologous amino acid variants appeared characteristic of blood from ankylosing spondylitis patients. Some motif variants were previously reported in synovial fluid and blood of reactive arthritis patients, suggesting common disease-initiation mechanisms. The disease-linked clones had a CD8+ phenotype and were found at relatively low frequencies in peripheral blood. The disease-linked clones were reported to be significantly enriched in matched synovial fluid samples from ankylosing spondylitis patients.

V is cut by 4 bases and J by 8 bases, and the space between the germline ends is 21 bases. From its cysteine to its phenylalanine, the CDR3 spans 16 amino acids. CDR3 DNA is the only sequence kept; it has 48 bases, read in frame from the first base. CDR1 and CDR2 were assigned from the germline V gene as KGHSH and LQKENI. The sequenced material came from blood, either unsorted or a sorted T cell fraction (not recorded which). The TCR comes from a female donor with ankylosing spondylitis or in good health (not recorded which). Recombination connected TRBV18 to TRBJ2-1; there is no confident call for the D gene. The DNA reads TGTGCCAGCTCACGTTCGGTCCCCCCCAAATTCGATGAGCAGTTCTTC. Its translation is CASSRSVPPKFDEQFF.